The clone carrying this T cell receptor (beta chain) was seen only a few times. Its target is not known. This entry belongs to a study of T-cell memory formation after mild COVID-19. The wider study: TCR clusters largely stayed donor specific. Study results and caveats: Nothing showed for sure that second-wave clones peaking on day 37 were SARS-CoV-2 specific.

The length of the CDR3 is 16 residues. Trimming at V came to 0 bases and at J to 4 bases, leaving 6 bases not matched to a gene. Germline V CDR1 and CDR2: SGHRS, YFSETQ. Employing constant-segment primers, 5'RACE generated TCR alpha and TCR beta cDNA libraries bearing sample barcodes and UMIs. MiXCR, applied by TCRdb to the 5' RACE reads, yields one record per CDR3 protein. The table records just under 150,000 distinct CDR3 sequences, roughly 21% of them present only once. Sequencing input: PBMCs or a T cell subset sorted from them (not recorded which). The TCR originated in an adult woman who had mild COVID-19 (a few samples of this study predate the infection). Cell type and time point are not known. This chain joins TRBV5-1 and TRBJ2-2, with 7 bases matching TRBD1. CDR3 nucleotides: TGCGCCAGCAGCTTGGCCAAGGGGGCGCCCACCGGGGAGCTGTTTTTT. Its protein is CASSLAKGAPTGELFF.